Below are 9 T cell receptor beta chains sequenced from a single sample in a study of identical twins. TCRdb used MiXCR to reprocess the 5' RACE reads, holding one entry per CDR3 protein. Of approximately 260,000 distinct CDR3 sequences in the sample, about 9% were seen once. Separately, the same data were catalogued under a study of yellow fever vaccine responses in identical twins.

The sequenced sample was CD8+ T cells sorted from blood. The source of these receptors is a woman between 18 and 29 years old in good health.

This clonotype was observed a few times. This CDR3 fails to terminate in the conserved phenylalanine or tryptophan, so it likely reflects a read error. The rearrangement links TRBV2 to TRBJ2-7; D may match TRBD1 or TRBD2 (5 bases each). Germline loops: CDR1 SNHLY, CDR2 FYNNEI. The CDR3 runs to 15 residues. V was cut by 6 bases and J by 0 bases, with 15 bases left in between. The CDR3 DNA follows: TGTGCCAGCAGGGAAAGGGCAGGGAGCTCCTACGAGCAGTACCTC. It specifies CASRERAGSSYEQYL.

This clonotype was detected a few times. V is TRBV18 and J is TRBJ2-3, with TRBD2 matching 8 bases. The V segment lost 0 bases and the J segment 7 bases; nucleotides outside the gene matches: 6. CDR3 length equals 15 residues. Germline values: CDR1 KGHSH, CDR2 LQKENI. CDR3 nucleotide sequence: TGTGCCAGCTCACCACCTCCGGGAGGGCCCCATACGCAGTATTTT. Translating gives CASSPPPGGPHTQYF.

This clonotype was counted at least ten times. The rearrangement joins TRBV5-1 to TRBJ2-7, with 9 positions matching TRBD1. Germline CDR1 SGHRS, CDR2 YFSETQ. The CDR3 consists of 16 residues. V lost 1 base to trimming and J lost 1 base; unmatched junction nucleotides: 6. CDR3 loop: CASSLYLTGGSYEQYF. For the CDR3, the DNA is TGCGCCAGCAGCTTGTATCTGACAGGGGGGTCCTACGAGCAGTACTTC.

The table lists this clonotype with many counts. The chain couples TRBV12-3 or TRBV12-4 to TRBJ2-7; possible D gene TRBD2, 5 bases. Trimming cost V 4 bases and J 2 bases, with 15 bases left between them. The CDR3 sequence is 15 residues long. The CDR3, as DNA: TGTGCCAGCAGTTGGAGAGCGGATAGTACCTACGAGCAGTACTTC. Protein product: CASSWRADSTYEQYF.

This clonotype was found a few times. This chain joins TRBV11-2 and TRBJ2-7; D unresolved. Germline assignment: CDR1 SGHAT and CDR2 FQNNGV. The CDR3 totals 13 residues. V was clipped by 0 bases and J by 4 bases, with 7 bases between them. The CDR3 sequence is CASSLEAEYEQYF. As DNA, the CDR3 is TGTGCCAGCAGCTTAGAGGCTGAGTACGAGCAGTACTTC.

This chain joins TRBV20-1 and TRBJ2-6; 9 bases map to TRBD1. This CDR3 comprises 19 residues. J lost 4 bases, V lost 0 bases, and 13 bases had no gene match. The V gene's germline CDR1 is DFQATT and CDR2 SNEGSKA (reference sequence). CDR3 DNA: TGCAGTGCTAGAGATAACAGGGGGCGTTTGACTCCCGGGGCCAACGTCCTGACTTTC. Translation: CSARDNRGRLTPGANVLTF.

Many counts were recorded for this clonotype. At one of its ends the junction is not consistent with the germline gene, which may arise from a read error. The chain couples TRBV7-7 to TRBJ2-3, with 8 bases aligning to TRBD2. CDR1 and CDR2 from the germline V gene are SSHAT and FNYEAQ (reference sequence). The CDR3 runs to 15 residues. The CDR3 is CASSPGGAVVNTQYF. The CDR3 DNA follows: TGTGCTAGCAGCCCCGGGGGGGCCGTTGTTAATACGCAGTATTTT.

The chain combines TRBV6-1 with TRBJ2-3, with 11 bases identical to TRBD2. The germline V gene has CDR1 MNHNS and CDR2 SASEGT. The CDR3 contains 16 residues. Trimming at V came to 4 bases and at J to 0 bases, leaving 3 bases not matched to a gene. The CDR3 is CASSGLAGGSTDTQYF. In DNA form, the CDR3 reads TGTGCCAGCAGTGGGCTAGCGGGGGGTAGCACAGATACGCAGTATTTT.

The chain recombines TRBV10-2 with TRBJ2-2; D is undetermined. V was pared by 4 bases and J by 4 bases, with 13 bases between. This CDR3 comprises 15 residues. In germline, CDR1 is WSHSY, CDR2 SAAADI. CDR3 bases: TGCGCCAGCAGTGCCCACACTTCGGGCACCGGGGAGCTGTTTTTT. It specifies CASSAHTSGTGELFF.